The rows below give T cell receptor beta chains drawn from one sample of a study of human thymus T cells. Repertoires were generated with immunoSEQ multiplex PCR, while TCRdb's copy carries only in-frame clones and drops some. Altogether 35,000 to 55,000 clones are present, 85% to 95% being singletons, with the ten largest covering about 0.13%. Sequenced: blood. Receptors were obtained from a boy in the first two years of life with a congenital heart defect but otherwise immunologically healthy. The CDR3 runs from the conserved cysteine through the conserved F or W. A D gene is named only where the DNA matches it firmly. Some rows have no size entry. The others give once, few or many, or a class for an expanded clone.

V: TRBV7-8; size: .; length: 14; J: TRBJ1-5; D: .; DNA: TGTGCCAGCAGCTTATCCGGTCGCAATCAGCCCCAGCATTTT; CDR3: CASSLSGRNQPQHF
V: TRBV4-1; size: few; length: 16; J: TRBJ1-5; D: .; DNA: TGCGCCAGCAGCCAAGTCAGGGGAGATGGCAATCAGCCCCAGCATTTT; CDR3: CASSQVRGDGNQPQHF
V: TRBV4-3; size: .; length: 15; J: TRBJ1-6; D: .; DNA: TGCGCCAGCGGGCACACGAGCTCCTATAATTCACCCCTCCACTTT; CDR3: CASGHTSSYNSPLHF
V: TRBV21-1; size: .; length: 16; J: TRBJ2-7; D: .; DNA: TGTGCCAGCAGCAAAGGCCGCCAGGGGGTTCTCTACGAGCAGTACTTC; CDR3: CASSKGRQGVLYEQYF
V: TRBV18; size: .; length: 13; J: TRBJ1-6; D: .; DNA: TGTGCCAGCTCACCACTTGAGGGACCGCCCCTCCACTTT; CDR3: CASSPLEGPPLHF
V: TRBV5-4; size: .; length: 19; J: TRBJ2-7; D: .; DNA: TGTGCCAGCAGCTTGTTTTTCCCCAGGGGGAGGGTCGAGGTCTACGAGCAGTACTTC; CDR3: CASSLFFPRGRVEVYEQYF
V: TRBV7-3; size: .; length: 14; J: TRBJ2-7; D: TRBD1; DNA: TGTGCCAGCAGCTTAACGGGACAGGCCTACGAGCAGTACTTC; CDR3: CASSLTGQAYEQYF
V: TRBV19; size: .; length: 14; J: TRBJ2-1; D: .; DNA: TGTGCCAGTAGTCCCGGGGGCTGGGACAATGAGCAGTTCTTC; CDR3: CASSPGGWDNEQFF
V: TRBV25-1; size: .; length: 18; J: TRBJ2-6; D: .; DNA: TGTGCCAGCAGTGAACAGGGAACTGCTATCTCTGGGGCCAACGTCCTGACTTTC; CDR3: CASSEQGTAISGANVLTF
V: TRBV4-1; size: .; length: 13; J: TRBJ2-5; D: TRBD1; DNA: TGCGCCAGCAGCCCGCGACAGGGGGAGACCCAGTACTTC; CDR3: CASSPRQGETQYF
V: TRBV2; size: .; length: 13; J: TRBJ1-2; D: .; DNA: TGTGCCAGCAGTGAGGGTGAGGACTATGGCTACACCTTC; CDR3: CASSEGEDYGYTF
V: TRBV28; size: .; length: 15; J: TRBJ2-7; D: TRBD1; DNA: TGTGCCAGCACCTCTCCCCGACAGGGGGAAAACGAGCAGTACTTC; CDR3: CASTSPRQGENEQYF
V: TRBV30; size: .; length: 12; J: TRBJ2-3; D: .; DNA: TGTGCCTGGAGCCGACGGACAGATACGCAGTATTTT; CDR3: CAWSRRTDTQYF
V: TRBV7-2; size: once; length: 14; J: TRBJ2-3; D: .; DNA: TGTGCCAGCAGCCCGGAAAGTGGGGCAGATACGCAGTATTTT; CDR3: CASSPESGADTQYF
V: TRBV19; size: .; length: 15; J: TRBJ2-3; D: .; DNA: TGTGCCAGTAGATCCCGGGACTCTAGCACAGATACGCAGTATTTT; CDR3: CASRSRDSSTDTQYF
V: TRBV27; size: .; length: 12; J: TRBJ2-1; D: TRBD1; DNA: TGTGCCAGCAGTTCCACAGGGGGCGGGCAGTTCTTC; CDR3: CASSSTGGGQFF
V: TRBV4-3; size: .; length: 15; J: TRBJ2-1; D: TRBD1; DNA: TGCGCCAGCAGCCAAAATTACAGGGGCACGGATGAGCAGTTCTTC; CDR3: CASSQNYRGTDEQFF
V: TRBV5-1; size: .; length: 14; J: TRBJ2-1; D: .; DNA: TGCGCCAGCAGCTTGGGACAGTCACACAATGAGCAGTTCTTC; CDR3: CASSLGQSHNEQFF
V: TRBV25-1; size: .; length: 15; J: TRBJ1-4; D: .; DNA: TGTGCCAGCAGTTACAGGTTGGGCTATAATGAAAAACTGTTTTTT; CDR3: CASSYRLGYNEKLFF
V: TRBV7-2; size: .; length: 14; J: TRBJ2-5; D: .; DNA: TGTGCCAGCAGCTCCCTGGGGGCACAAGAGACCCAGTACTTC; CDR3: CASSSLGAQETQYF
V: TRBV11-2; size: .; length: 15; J: TRBJ2-7; D: TRBD1; DNA: TGTGCCAGCAGCGAGGGGACAGGGGGACCCTACGAGCAGTACTTC; CDR3: CASSEGTGGPYEQYF
V: TRBV11-2; size: .; length: 17; J: TRBJ2-2; D: .; DNA: TGTGCCAGCAGCTTAGACAGGGGAACCCCTAACACCGGGGAGCTGTTTTTT; CDR3: CASSLDRGTPNTGELFF
V: TRBV11-2; size: .; length: 16; J: TRBJ2-3; D: .; DNA: TGTGCCAGCAGCTTACGTCGAGGGGCCGGGACAGATACGCAGTATTTT; CDR3: CASSLRRGAGTDTQYF
V: TRBV28; size: .; length: 11; J: TRBJ1-2; D: .; DNA: TGTGCCAGCAGGTCGAAGGGAGGGTACACCTTC; CDR3: CASRSKGGYTF
V: TRBV27; size: .; length: 16; J: TRBJ2-7; D: TRBD2; DNA: TGTGCCAGCAGTTTAAGGGCTAGCGGGGTTTCTTACGAGCAGTACTTC; CDR3: CASSLRASGVSYEQYF
V: TRBV2; size: .; length: 17; J: TRBJ1-5; D: .; DNA: TGTGCCAGCAGCCTGGGCCGGGTCTCAGGAGGAGGTCAGCCCCAGCATTTT; CDR3: CASSLGRVSGGGQPQHF
V: TRBV4-3; size: .; length: 16; J: TRBJ1-2; D: TRBD1; DNA: TGCGCCAGCAGCCAAGATGGACAGGGGCGACCTTATGGCTACACCTTC; CDR3: CASSQDGQGRPYGYTF
V: TRBV29-1; size: once; length: 11; J: TRBJ1-6; D: .; DNA: TGCAGCCCACCGAGTAATTCACCCCTCCACTTT; CDR3: CSPPSNSPLHF
V: TRBV5-1; size: .; length: 16; J: TRBJ2-2; D: TRBD2; DNA: TGCGCCAGCAGCTTGGGGGGACTAGCGAACACCGGGGAGCTGTTTTTT; CDR3: CASSLGGLANTGELFF
V: TRBV27; size: few; length: 12; J: TRBJ1-2; D: .; DNA: TGTGCCAGCAAGGGGTCGCCCTATGGCTACACCTTC; CDR3: CASKGSPYGYTF
V: TRBV5-1; size: .; length: 14; J: TRBJ2-7; D: .; DNA: TGCGCCAGCAGCTCCGGCTGGGGGAGAGGGGAGCAGTACTTC; CDR3: CASSSGWGRGEQYF
V: TRBV9; size: .; length: 15; J: TRBJ2-1; D: TRBD2; DNA: TGTGCCAGCACCGTGAGCGGGGGGTCCTACAATGAGCAGTTCTTC; CDR3: CASTVSGGSYNEQFF
V: TRBV7-2; size: .; length: 14; J: TRBJ2-3; D: TRBD2; DNA: TGTGCCAGCAGCACTAGCGGGGGCACAGATACGCAGTATTTT; CDR3: CASSTSGGTDTQYF
V: TRBV6-1; size: once; length: 14; J: TRBJ2-2; D: TRBD2; DNA: TGTGCCAGTAAAATACTAGCGGGGATAGGGGAGCTGTTTTTT; CDR3: CASKILAGIGELFF
V: TRBV5-4; size: .; length: 15; J: TRBJ2-1; D: .; DNA: TGTGCCACCTCCTCGACCCCAAACTCCTACAATGAGCAGTTCTTC; CDR3: CATSSTPNSYNEQFF
V: TRBV5-4; size: .; length: 14; J: TRBJ1-2; D: .; DNA: TGTGCCAGCAGGACACAAGGGGGAAACTATGGCTACACCTTC; CDR3: CASRTQGGNYGYTF